The following is a T cell receptor (beta chain) sequence with its context. The record originates from a study of cytomegalovirus exposure and HLA in healthy donors. The PCR contained 60 Vbeta and 13 Jbeta primers. TCRdb's table, derived via immunoSEQ multiplex PCR, lists solely in-frame clones and lacks some. Of approximately 87,000 clones in the sample, 81% were seen once. Germline V CDR1 and CDR2: SGHRS, YFSETQ. Trimming removed 3 bases from V and 9 bases from J, with 16 bases in between. The CDR3 totals 14 residues. The source is a woman aged 70-85 years in good health and CMV-seropositive. This chain joins TRBV5-1 and TRBJ2-1; TRBD1 is a possible D gene (5 bases). What was sequenced was PBMCs. CDR3 in DNA: TGCGCCAGCAGCTCGCAGACAGCATCGGGTGAGCAGTTCTTC. Amino acid sequence: CASSSQTASGEQFF.